In its sample, the clone carrying this T cell receptor beta chain was seen a few times. Its antigen is not known. The data are from a study of T cells after yellow fever vaccination. Whole-study findings and limits: Weaker, the secondary response peaked sooner, at day 5 versus 15.

A single record per CDR3 protein comes from TCRdb applying MiXCR to the 5' RACE reads. The repertoire holds about 400,000 distinct CDR3 sequences, about 6.2% seen once, with 15% in the top ten. The CDR3 is 16 amino acids. Germline-derived CDR1 and CDR2 are SGHTA and FQGNSA. V gave up 2 bases and J gave up 2 bases; unmatched junction bases: 6. The source is a man aged 25-45 years who received the YFV17D yellow fever vaccine. The chain is built from TRBV7-2 and TRBJ2-1; 7 bases align to TRBD1. The specimen comprised PBMCs, sampled 5 days after the yellow fever booster vaccination. CDR3: CASSLTPGTAYNEQFF. In nucleotides, the CDR3 is TGTGCCAGCAGCTTAACCCCGGGGACAGCCTACAATGAGCAGTTCTTC.